This T cell receptor beta chain was identified during a study of shared clonotypes between healthy human individuals. Study-wide results and limits: Tissues were not sampled, only blood, and their repertoires likely differ.

Method: immunoSEQ multiplex PCR; TCRdb's copy keeps in-frame clones and lacks some. The table shows nearly 750,000 clones, with 72% occurring only once. With 6 bases clipped from V and 4 bases from J, the junction kept 6 bases outside the gene matches. The CDR3 spans 14 residues. From germline, CDR1 is GTSNPN and CDR2 SVGIG (reference sequence). Investigators divided CD4+ cells into CD45RA+ naive and CD45RA-negative memory subsets. In regard to this clone: Its antigen is still unknown.

This chain connects TRBV30 to TRBJ2-7; 13 bases fit TRBD2. The specimen sequenced was memory CD4+ T cells sorted from blood. Subset reported: CD45RA-negative fraction. The sequence derives from a woman between 25 and 40 years old in good health. The CDR3 coding sequence is TGTGCCTGTACAGGACTAGCGGGAGTTTACGAGCAGTACTTC. It translates to CACTGLAGVYEQYF.